The T cell receptor (beta chain) under discussion was sequenced for a study of beta chain features in type 1 diabetes. What was sequenced were expressed TCRB transcripts, since all of the isolated RNA had been reverse transcribed. The table came from immunoSEQ multiplex PCR; TCRdb's copy has only in-frame clones and leaves some out. The table records approximately 600,000 clones, around 12% of them present only once. Whole-study results and caveats: Shortening of TCRB CDR3s, moderate but significant, appeared in all four CD4+ subsets of Type 1 diabetes patients.

CDR3 length equals 14 residues. Looked up from germline, CDR1 is SGDLS and CDR2 is YYNGEE. V shed 2 bases, J shed 4 bases, and the junction held 1 base outside the gene matches. This clone turned up a few times. What it binds is unknown. The sample taken for sequencing was naive CD4+ T cells from blood. The rearrangement uses TRBV9 and TRBJ1-3; 9 bases map to TRBD1. The source of this sequence is a man aged 25 to 40 with type 1 diabetes. CDR3: CASSVGQGGNTIYF. The CDR3 DNA follows: TGTGCCAGCAGCGTGGGACAGGGCGGAAACACCATATATTTT.